A single sample is the source of the 22 T cell receptor beta chains below, sequenced in a study of blood T cell repertoires in COVID-19. Profiling relied on immunoSEQ multiplex PCR, and the TCRdb table lists in-frame clones only, not all of them. Of about 280,000 clones in the sample, about four fifths are singletons; the top ten hold 5%. Sequenced: PBMCs or T cells enriched from blood (not recorded which). The origin of the receptors is a man in his forties or fifties who had been exposed to COVID-19.

The chain is built from TRBV27 and TRBJ1-6; 9 nucleotides match TRBD1. CDR3 length equals 15 residues. CDR1 and CDR2 (germline): MNHEY, SMNVEV (reference sequence). The V segment lost 3 bases and the J segment 10 bases; nucleotides outside the gene matches: 7. DNA for the CDR3: TGTGCCAGCAGTTTCTCACAGGGGGCTGGGTCACCCCTCCACTTT. Its protein is CASSFSQGAGSPLHF.

This clone was found once. The rearrangement uses TRBV5-1 and TRBJ1-2, with D possibly being TRBD1 (6 bases). The germline CDR1 and CDR2 sequences are SGHRS and YFSETQ. V shed 9 bases and J shed 6 bases, with 12 bases lying between them. CDR3 length equals 11 residues. This CDR3 is CATWEGDGYTF. The DNA of the CDR3 is TGCGCCACCTGGGAGGGGGATGGCTACACCTTC.

The gene calls are TRBV5-3 and TRBJ1-5; 8 nucleotides align to TRBD1. Being an ORF, TRBV5-3 has a function that is uncertain. Trimming cost V 0 bases and J 5 bases; bases outside gene matches: 7. The CDR3 spans 16 residues. The CDR3 spells CARSLVVTGGDQPQHF. The DNA for the CDR3 is TGTGCCAGAAGCTTGGTGGTTACAGGGGGGGATCAGCCCCAGCATTTT.

The chain carries TRBV7-6 and TRBJ2-3, with D perhaps matching TRBD2 (5 bases). V lost 2 bases to trimming and J lost 2 bases, with 14 bases between them. CDR3 length: 16 amino acids. The germline CDR1 and CDR2 sequences are SGHVS and FNYEAQ. The CDR3 is CASSLFGVGVTDTQYF. In DNA form, the CDR3 reads TGTGCCAGCAGCTTATTTGGAGTCGGGGTCACAGATACGCAGTATTTT.

J is TRBJ2-2 and V is TRBV30; no definite D call. There are 14 residues in the CDR3. V was trimmed by 1 base and J by 0 bases, leaving 6 bases between them. The germline V gene has CDR1 GTSNPN and CDR2 SVGIG (reference sequence). The CDR3 DNA reads TGTGCCTGGAGTGGCGCGTCGAACACCGGGGAGCTGTTTTTT. It translates to CAWSGASNTGELFF.

V is TRBV3-1 (or the pseudogene TRBV3-2) and J is TRBJ1-2; 10 nucleotides agree with TRBD1. Trimming cost V 1 base and J 8 bases; bases outside gene matches: 4. Looked up from germline, CDR1 is LGHDT and CDR2 is YNNKEL (reference sequence). The CDR3 spans 14 residues. The CDR3 spells CASSQGQGAVGYTF. CDR3 sequence (DNA): TGTGCCAGCAGCCAAGGACAGGGGGCAGTGGGCTACACCTTC.

The chain has TRBV5-5 and TRBJ2-7; D might be TRBD2 (5 bases). CDR1 is SGHKS and CDR2 is YYEKEE in the germline V gene (reference sequence). The V and J ends lost 2 bases and 2 bases respectively, with 11 bases between them. This CDR3 has 14 amino acids. The CDR3, as DNA: TGTGCCAGCAGCTTCACCGGGAACGCCTACGAGCAGTACTTC. It yields the protein CASSFTGNAYEQYF. Full variable domain (remainder filled in from reference TRBV5-5 and TRBJ2-7): DAGVTQSPTHLIKTRGQQVTLRCSPISGHKSVSWYQQVLGQGPQFIFQYYEKEERGRGNFPDRFSARQFPNYSSELNVNALLLGDSALYLCASSFTGNAYEQYFGPGTRLTVT.

The chain couples TRBV27 to TRBJ2-7, with TRBD1 as a possible D gene (7 bases). Germline V gives CDR1 MNHEY, CDR2 SMNVEV (reference sequence). The V gene lost 4 bases and the J gene lost 6 bases, with 16 bases spanning the gap. This CDR3 comprises 14 residues. CDR3 coding DNA: TGTGCCAGCAGTTCATCACAGGGGCGGGGCGAGCAGTACTTC. This sequence encodes CASSSSQGRGEQYF.

This clone came up many times. Here the CDR3 reads CASSGSVYNEQFF. Written as DNA, the CDR3 is TGTGCCAGCAGCGGTAGTGTCTACAATGAGCAGTTCTTC. The chain couples TRBV7-9 to TRBJ2-1; D gene uncertain. V was pared by 5 bases and J by 3 bases, with 8 bases between. There are 13 residues in the CDR3. The germline V gene encodes CDR1 SEHNR and CDR2 FQNEAQ (reference sequence).

The gene calls are TRBV21-1 and TRBJ1-1; the D call in the table, TRBD1, was not verified against the DNA. TRBV21-1 is termed a pseudogene. This CDR3 is built from 14 residues. CDR3 residues: CASSARTLNTEAFF. The DNA of the CDR3 is TGTGCCAGCAGCGCTCGGACACTGAACACTGAAGCTTTCTTT.

This clone was counted between two and nine times. The genes are TRBV6-5 and TRBJ1-1; D might be TRBD1 (6 bases). The CDR3 spans 13 residues. Germline V CDR1 and CDR2: MNHEY, SVGAGI. The V end lost 6 bases, the J end lost 2 bases, and 10 bases lay between the germline ends. The CDR3 spells CASRTTGNTEAFF. For the CDR3, the DNA is TGTGCCAGCAGAACGACAGGAAACACTGAAGCTTTCTTT.

This chain uses TRBV9 with TRBJ2-2; D unclear. This CDR3 contains 13 residues. The V gene lost 1 base and the J gene lost 6 bases, with 7 bases spanning the gap. Germline V gives CDR1 SGDLS, CDR2 YYNGEE. The CDR3: CASSVSGPGELFF. For the CDR3, the DNA is TGTGCCAGCAGCGTATCCGGTCCCGGGGAGCTGTTTTTT. Full variable domain (rest looked up from reference TRBV9 and TRBJ2-2): DSGVTQTPKHLITATGQRVTLRCSPRSGDLSVYWYQQSLDQGLQFLIQYYNGEERAKGNILERFSAQQFPDLHSELNLSSLELGDSALYFCASSVSGPGELFFGEGSRLTVL.

The chain is built from TRBV4-2 and TRBJ2-1; TRBD2 agrees at 9 bases. Germline-derived CDR1 and CDR2 are LGHNA and YNFKEQ. V was clipped by 4 bases and J by 5 bases; unmatched bases: 9. The CDR3 contains 16 residues. CDR3 sequence (DNA): TGTGCCAGCAGCCTAGGCGGGGGGGACGGAGACAATGAGCAGTTCTTC. Translation: CASSLGGGDGDNEQFF.

The CDR3 spells CSVEGRRSRSFF. DNA of the CDR3: TGCAGCGTTGAAGGAAGGCGTAGCCGGTCTTTCTTT. The rearrangement joins TRBV29-1 to TRBJ1-1, with unresolved D. CDR1 and CDR2 (germline): SQVTM, ANQGSEA. Deletions cut 1 base from V and 12 bases from J, with 15 bases between. CDR3 length equals 12 residues.

This clone was counted many times. This chain links TRBV29-1 with TRBJ1-2; 7 bases fit TRBD1. This CDR3 has 11 amino acids. Germline V gene sequence: CDR1 SQVTM, CDR2 ANQGSEA. This CDR3 is CSYRDSYGYTF. In nucleotides, the CDR3 is TGCAGTTACCGGGACAGCTATGGCTACACCTTC.

The J gene is TRBJ1-6, the V gene TRBV3-1 (or the pseudogene TRBV3-2); D is possibly TRBD1 (6 bases). Germline values: CDR1 LGHDT, CDR2 YNNKEL (reference sequence). The CDR3 is 15 amino acids. Deletions cut 5 bases from V and 10 bases from J, with 18 bases between. The CDR3 coding sequence is TGTGCCAGCAGCACAACGGGCAGGGGCGGCTCACCCCTCCACTTT. As protein: CASSTTGRGGSPLHF.

This chain connects TRBV19 to TRBJ1-6; TRBD1 might be the D (6 bases). The CDR3 extends over 16 amino acids. Between the trimmed V and J ends, which lost 4 bases and 7 bases, there was a span of 17 bases. In germline, CDR1 is LNHDA, CDR2 SQIVND (reference sequence). CDR3 region: CASSTQPGTLNSPLHF. CDR3 nucleotides: TGTGCCAGTAGTACACAACCAGGGACACTGAATTCACCCCTCCACTTT.

The J gene is TRBJ2-3, the V gene TRBV15; 7 bases match TRBD2. CDR1 LNHNV and CDR2 YYDKDF come from the germline V gene (reference sequence). The V and J ends lost 5 bases and 5 bases, in that order; junction bases with no gene match: 4. The CDR3 has 13 residues. Written as DNA, the CDR3 is TGTGCCACCAGCGGGGGGGACGGAGATACGCAGTATTTT. This gives the protein CATSGGDGDTQYF.

The chain uses TRBV12-3 or TRBV12-4 and TRBJ2-1, with unresolved D. The length of the CDR3 is 13 residues. Trimming left V 3 bases short and J 5 bases short, with 8 bases between. The CDR3 loop reads CASSFRLNNEQFF. CDR3 nucleotides: TGTGCCAGCAGTTTCCGCCTAAACAATGAGCAGTTCTTC.

The chain carries TRBV19 and TRBJ1-2; 8 bases align to TRBD1. V shed 5 bases, J shed 0 bases, and the junction held 11 bases outside the gene matches. CDR3 length equals 17 residues. Germline V gene sequence: CDR1 LNHDA, CDR2 SQIVND (reference sequence). The CDR3 region has the DNA TGTGCCAGTAGTCTCGGACAGGGACAAACGGCTAACTATGGCTACACCTTC. Its translation is CASSLGQGQTANYGYTF.

This clone was recorded a few times. The CDR3 DNA sequence: TGCGCCAGCAGCCGGATTGGGCGGGAGTATGACAGTGAGCAGTTCTTC. Encoded protein: CASSRIGREYDSEQFF. This rearrangement joins TRBV5-1 to TRBJ2-1; 7 bases map to TRBD2. The V gene's germline CDR1 is SGHRS and CDR2 YFSETQ. This CDR3 is 16 amino acids long. Trimming took 4 bases from V and 9 from J; bases not matched to a gene: 16. Supplemented by reference TRBV5-1 and TRBJ2-1, the full variable domain reads KAGVTQTPRYLIKTRGQQVTLSCSPISGHRSVSWYQQTPGQGLQFLFEYFSETQRNKGNFPGRFSGRQFSNSRSEMNVSTLELGDSALYLCASSRIGREYDSEQFFGPGTRLTVL.

This clone has a single count. The chain couples TRBV5-1 to TRBJ1-2; 11 bases are shared with TRBD1. Germline values: CDR1 SGHRS, CDR2 YFSETQ. Losses at the gene ends were 0 bases for V and 8 bases for J; bases not matched to a gene: 9. The CDR3 length is 16 residues. The CDR3 DNA reads as TGCGCCAGCAGCTTGGAATCCGGACAGGGGGCTTGGGGCTACACCTTC. Translated, it gives CASSLESGQGAWGYTF. The full variable domain, with the rest looked up from reference TRBV5-1 and TRBJ1-2, is KAGVTQTPRYLIKTRGQQVTLSCSPISGHRSVSWYQQTPGQGLQFLFEYFSETQRNKGNFPGRFSGRQFSNSRSEMNVSTLELGDSALYLCASSLESGQGAWGYTFGSGTRLTVV.